This T cell receptor (beta chain) was observed in a study of glioma-infiltrating T cells after dendritic cell vaccination. This CDR3 spans 14 amino acids. The germline V gene encodes CDR1 SNHLY and CDR2 FYNNEI. V trimming: 5 bases; J trimming: 6 bases; junction bases outside the gene matches: 7. Selection required adequate fresh-frozen tumor tissue plus more than two years' survival data. Before vaccination, two weeks after the third vaccination, and at progression, PBMC were collected. The protocol was immunoSEQ multiplex PCR, while the TCRdb copy is restricted to in-frame clones and leaves out a portion. The sample shows roughly 51,000 clones, less than 90% of them seen only once.

The chain carries TRBV2 and TRBJ1-2; TRBD1 matches at 9 bases. The source material was blood, sampled before dendritic cell vaccination. This TCR derives from a human donor with glioblastoma. The CDR3 nucleotides read TGTGCCAGCAGTCTAGGGACAGGGAGTGATGGCTACACCTTC. This gives the protein CASSLGTGSDGYTF.